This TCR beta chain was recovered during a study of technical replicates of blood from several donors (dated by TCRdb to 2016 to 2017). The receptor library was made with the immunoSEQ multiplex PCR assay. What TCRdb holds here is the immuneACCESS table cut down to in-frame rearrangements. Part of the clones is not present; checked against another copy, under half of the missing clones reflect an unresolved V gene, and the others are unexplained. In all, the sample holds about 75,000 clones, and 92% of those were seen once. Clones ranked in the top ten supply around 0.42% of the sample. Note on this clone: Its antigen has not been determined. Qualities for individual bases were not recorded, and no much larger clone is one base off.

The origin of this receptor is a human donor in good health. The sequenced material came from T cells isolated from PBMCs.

The nucleotide sequence reads as follows: TGCGCCAGCAGCGATCGGACAGACGCGAACACTGAAGCTTTCTTT. This gives the protein CASSDRTDANTEAFF. In this chain, TRBV4-1 is recombined with TRBJ1-1, and the D gene may be TRBD1, 6 bases matching. The CDR3 numbers 15 residues from cysteine through phenylalanine. The only DNA kept is the CDR3, 45 bases in frame from the first base. A distance of 14 bases separates the germline ends of V and J, which lose 5 bases and 1 base respectively. CDR1 and CDR2 are drawn from the germline V gene: MGHRA, YSYEKL.